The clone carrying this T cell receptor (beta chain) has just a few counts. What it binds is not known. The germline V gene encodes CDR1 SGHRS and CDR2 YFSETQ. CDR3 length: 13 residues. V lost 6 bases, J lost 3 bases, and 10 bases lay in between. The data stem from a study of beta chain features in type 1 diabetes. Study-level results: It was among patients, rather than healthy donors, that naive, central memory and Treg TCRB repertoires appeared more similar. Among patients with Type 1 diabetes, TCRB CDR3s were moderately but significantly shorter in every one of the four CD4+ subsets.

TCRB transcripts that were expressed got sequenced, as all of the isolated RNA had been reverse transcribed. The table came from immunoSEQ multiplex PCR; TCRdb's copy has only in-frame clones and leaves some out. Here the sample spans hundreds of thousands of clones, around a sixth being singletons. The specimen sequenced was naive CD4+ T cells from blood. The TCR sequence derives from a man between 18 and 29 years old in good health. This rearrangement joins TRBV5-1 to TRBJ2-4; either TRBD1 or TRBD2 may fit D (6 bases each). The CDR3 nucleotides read TGCGCCAGCACGGGGGCGGGCAAAAACATTCAGTACTTC. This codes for CASTGAGKNIQYF.